These 7 T cell receptor beta chains share one sample of origin, sequenced in a study of persistence of HIV-infected CD4 T cells. Lysates of CMV-infected fibroblasts at around 9.9 ug/mL stimulated these cells. Sorted nonresponding memory CD4+ T cells were CD40L-negative, CD69-negative, CD45RO-high. Sequencing used immunoSEQ version 4 in survey mode. Only in-frame clones appear in the TCRdb table, and some are missing; sequencing was by immunoSEQ multiplex PCR. Counted here are tens of thousands of clones, approximately 84% occurring once; the ten biggest clones make up roughly 1.7%. No cognate antigen is known for these TCRs. The specimen comprised CD4+ T cells sorted from PBMCs after 18-hour stimulation, sampled from a patient who received antiretroviral therapy. These receptors originate from an adult man with HIV who was CMV-seropositive.

V and J are TRBV28 and TRBJ1-2; no definite D call. V was trimmed by 4 bases and J by 8 bases, leaving 11 bases between them. Germline CDR1 reads MDHEN; CDR2 reads SYDVKM. The CDR3 has 12 residues. The CDR3 loop is CASSSGVKGYTF. DNA for the CDR3: TGTGCCAGCAGTTCTGGGGTAAAGGGCTACACCTTC.

This chain's CDR3 is CASSPTGTGRRYTQYF. DNA for the CDR3: TGTGCCAGCAGTCCTACAGGCACCGGGCGGAGATATACGCAGTATTTT. The chain employs TRBV28 and TRBJ2-3; D is perhaps TRBD1 (5 bases). CDR1 is MDHEN and CDR2 is SYDVKM in the germline V gene. Trimming shortened V by 5 bases and J by 7 bases, and 22 bases separated the two germline ends. This CDR3 has 16 residues.

V is TRBV6-5 and J is TRBJ2-3; the match to TRBD2 covers 12 bases. There are 15 residues in the CDR3. V shed 7 bases, J shed 4 bases, and the junction held 6 bases outside the gene matches. Germline loops: CDR1 MNHEY, CDR2 SVGAGI. The chain's CDR3 is CASTARLAGADTQYF. CDR3 sequence (DNA): TGTGCCAGCACCGCGAGACTAGCGGGGGCAGATACGCAGTATTTT.

V gene TRBV9 combines with J gene TRBJ2-1; tentative D call: TRBD2 (5 bases). Trimming took 4 bases from V and 8 from J, leaving 13 bases between them. The CDR3 extends over 13 amino acids. CDR1 is SGDLS, CDR2 YYNGEE, per germline. The CDR3: CASSRQTGDEQFF. CDR3 nucleotide sequence: TGTGCCAGCAGCCGACAAACCGGGGATGAGCAGTTCTTC.

For the CDR3, the DNA is TGTGCCAGCAGCTTGGGGCAGGGGGCCACCGGGGAGCTGTTTTTT. Its protein product is CASSLGQGATGELFF. The V and J genes are TRBV5-4 and TRBJ2-2, with TRBD1 identical over 8 bases. CDR1 is SGHNT and CDR2 is YYREEE in the germline V gene (reference sequence). CDR3 length: 15 amino acids. Trimming took 0 bases from V and 4 from J; bases not matched to a gene: 2.

This clone was seen a handful of times. The chain recombines TRBV19 with TRBJ1-2; D ambiguous. The V end lost 3 bases, the J end lost 0 bases, and 5 bases lay between the germline ends. CDR1 and CDR2 from the germline V gene are LNHDA and SQIVND (reference sequence). This CDR3 has 13 amino acids. CDR3 region: CASSIVANYGYTF. CDR3 DNA sequence: TGTGCCAGTAGTATTGTCGCTAACTATGGCTACACCTTC.

V usage is TRBV7-9 and J usage is TRBJ1-2; D remains unclear. The CDR3 has 12 amino acids. Trimming took 1 base from V and 4 from J, leaving 4 bases between them. Germline CDR1 SEHNR, CDR2 FQNEAQ (reference sequence). DNA for the CDR3: TGTGCCAGCAGCTTAGAAACCTATGGCTACACCTTC. The encoded protein is CASSLETYGYTF.